This TCR beta chain was profiled in a study of blood T cell repertoires in COVID-19. The V end lost 6 bases, the J end lost 4 bases, and 16 bases lay between the germline ends. The CDR3 runs to 15 residues. Per the germline V gene, CDR1 is MNHEY and CDR2 is SVGAGI. The data were produced by immunoSEQ multiplex PCR, yet TCRdb's version contains in-frame clones alone and is incomplete. This sample has fewer than 250,000 clones; roughly 84% occur once, and the top ten carry 7% to 8.5%. The sequence derives from a man aged 30 to 45 in a cohort exposed to, infected with or recovered from COVID-19 (not recorded which). V and J are TRBV6-5 and TRBJ1-5, with a possible D match to TRBD1 (6 bases). The specimen was PBMCs or T cells enriched from blood (not recorded which). In nucleotides, the CDR3 is TGTGCCAGCAGCCTCACCACAGGGTCAAATCAGCCCCAGCATTTT. Amino acid sequence: CASSLTTGSNQPQHF.